This T cell receptor (beta chain) was sequenced in a study of blood T cells in healthy people across ages. Through a sample-barcoded 5' primer and a J-beta primer mix, a second PCR was run for about 6 to 11 cycles. MiXCR was run by TCRdb on the 5' RACE reads, yielding one entry per CDR3 protein. The sample shows approximately 760,000 distinct CDR3 sequences, about 25% of them seen only once. The germline V gene encodes CDR1 SGHAT and CDR2 FQNNGV. CDR3 length: 15 amino acids. Trimming at V came to 10 bases and at J to 2 bases, leaving 9 bases not matched to a gene. This clonotype showed up just a few times. The same specimen was also included in a second study, on T cells of mothers and their children.

The receptor's source is a boy between 10 and 17 years old in good health. Sample: blood. This chain connects TRBV11-2 to TRBJ2-3, with 10 bases lining up with TRBD2. The CDR3 region is CATTWGTSDTDTQYF. The CDR3 bases are TGTGCCACCACATGGGGGACTAGCGACACAGATACGCAGTATTTT.